A single sample gave rise to the 9 T cell receptor beta chains below, sequenced in a study of CD8 T cells in Susac syndrome. When the RNA was reverse transcribed, random hexamers were used with an input of about 0.5 to 1 ug. TCRdb reanalysed the immunoSEQ multiplex PCR reads using MiXCR and keeps one entry per CDR3 protein. This table holds some 190,000 distinct CDR3 sequences, over 85% found once. Sequenced: CD4+ T cells from PBMCs. These receptors came from a human donor in good health.

The rearrangement uses TRBV3-1 and TRBJ1-1; D gene ambiguous. Germline V gene lookup returns CDR1 LGHDT and CDR2 YNNKEL (reference sequence). With 1 base removed from V and 3 bases from J, the gap between germline ends came to 9 bases. The CDR3 is 14 amino acids. The CDR3 DNA sequence: TGTGCCAGCAGCCAAGGCTCTTCGGACACTGAAGCTTTCTTT. It encodes CASSQGSSDTEAFF.

The V gene is TRBV20-1, the J gene TRBJ2-1; 11 bases align to TRBD2. This CDR3 comprises 15 residues. Unmatched junction bases numbered 10, after V lost 0 bases and J lost 12 bases. Germline V gives CDR1 DFQATT, CDR2 SNEGSKA (reference sequence). CDR3 in amino acids: CSARDEASGRSAQFF. CDR3 in DNA: TGCAGTGCTAGAGATGAGGCTAGCGGGAGGTCGGCGCAGTTCTTC.

This sequence joins TRBV15 and TRBJ2-7; either TRBD1 or TRBD2 may fit D (5 bases each). The V end lost 1 base, the J end lost 3 bases, and 10 bases lay between the germline ends. There are 14 residues in the CDR3. Germline CDR1 and CDR2: LNHNV and YYDKDF (reference sequence). The CDR3 DNA follows: TGTGCCACCAGCAGAGGACGGGGCGTCTACGAGCAGTACGTC. It codes for CATSRGRGVYEQYV.

This chain uses TRBV30 with TRBJ2-1; D unresolved. Germline assignment: CDR1 GTSNPN and CDR2 SVGIG (reference sequence). The CDR3 is made up of 12 amino acids. The ends were cut back, 3 bases at V and 1 base at J, with 4 bases in the middle. Here the CDR3 DNA reads TGTGCCTGGAGCAGATCCTACAATGAGCAGTTCTTC. Translated: CAWSRSYNEQFF.

The chain employs TRBV12-3 or TRBV12-4 and TRBJ2-1; D is perhaps TRBD1 (6 bases). V was pared by 5 bases and J by 2 bases, with 13 bases between. The CDR3 consists of 15 residues. The CDR3 reads CASSRGGVTYNEQFF. CDR3 DNA: TGTGCCAGCAGTCGAGGGGGTGTCACCTACAATGAGCAGTTCTTC.

V gene TRBV6-5 combines with J gene TRBJ2-2; D remains ambiguous. Trimming took 7 bases from V and 5 from J, leaving 8 bases between them. Germline V gene data show CDR1 as MNHEY and CDR2 as SVGAGI. The CDR3 totals 12 residues. CDR3 in amino acids: CASTQRTGELFF. The CDR3 nucleotides read TGTGCCAGCACCCAAAGGACCGGGGAGCTGTTTTTT.

This chain joins TRBV15 and TRBJ2-7; no reliable D call. The CDR3 is 15 amino acids. In germline, CDR1 is LNHNV, CDR2 YYDKDF (reference sequence). The V and J ends lost 3 bases and 1 base respectively, with 13 bases between them. CDR3 region: CATSRAAGESYEQYF. Here the CDR3 DNA reads TGTGCCACCAGCAGGGCGGCCGGAGAATCCTACGAGCAGTACTTC.

The rearrangement uses TRBV9 and TRBJ1-5; D is uncertain. The germline gives CDR1 SGDLS, CDR2 YYNGEE. There are 13 residues in the CDR3. Trimming shortened V by 6 bases and J by 2 bases, and 9 bases separated the two germline ends. The CDR3 region is CASTLRGNQPQHF. CDR3 bases: TGTGCCAGCACCCTTAGGGGCAATCAGCCCCAGCATTTT.

The J gene is TRBJ1-2, the V gene TRBV7-8; TRBD1 matches at 11 bases. The CDR3 loop spans 16 amino acids. Per germline, CDR1 SGHVS and CDR2 FQNEAQ. After removal of 1 base from V and 8 bases from J, the junction contained 9 bases not matched to a gene. The CDR3 loop is CASSLVRTGGARGYTF. As DNA, the CDR3 is TGTGCCAGCAGCTTAGTTCGGACAGGGGGCGCGAGAGGCTACACCTTC.